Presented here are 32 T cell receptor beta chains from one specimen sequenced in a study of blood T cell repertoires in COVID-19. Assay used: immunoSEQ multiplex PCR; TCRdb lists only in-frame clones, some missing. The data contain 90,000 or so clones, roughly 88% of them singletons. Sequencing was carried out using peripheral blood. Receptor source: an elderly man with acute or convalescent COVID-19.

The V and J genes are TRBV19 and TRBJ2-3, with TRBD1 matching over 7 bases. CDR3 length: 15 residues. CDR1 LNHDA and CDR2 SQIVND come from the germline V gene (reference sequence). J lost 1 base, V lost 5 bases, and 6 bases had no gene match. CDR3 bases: TGTGCCAGTAGTCGACAGGGAGCCGGCACAGATACGCAGTATTTT. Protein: CASSRQGAGTDTQYF.

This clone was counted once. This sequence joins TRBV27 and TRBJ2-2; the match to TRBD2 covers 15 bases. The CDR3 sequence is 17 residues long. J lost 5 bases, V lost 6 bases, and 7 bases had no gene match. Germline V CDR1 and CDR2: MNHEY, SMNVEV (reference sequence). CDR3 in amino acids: CASRGTSGRLKTGELFF. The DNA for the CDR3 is TGTGCCAGCAGGGGGACTAGCGGGAGGTTGAAGACCGGGGAGCTGTTTTTT.

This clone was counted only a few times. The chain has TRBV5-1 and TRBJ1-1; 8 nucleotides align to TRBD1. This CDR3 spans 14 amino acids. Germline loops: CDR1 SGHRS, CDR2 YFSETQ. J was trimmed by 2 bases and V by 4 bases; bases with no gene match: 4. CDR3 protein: CASSTGQGNTEAFF. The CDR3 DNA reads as TGCGCCAGCAGCACAGGACAGGGCAACACTGAAGCTTTCTTT.

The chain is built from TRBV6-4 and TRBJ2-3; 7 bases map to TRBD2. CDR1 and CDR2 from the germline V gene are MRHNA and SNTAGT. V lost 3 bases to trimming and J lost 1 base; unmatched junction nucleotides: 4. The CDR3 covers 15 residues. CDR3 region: CASSETAGGTDTQYF. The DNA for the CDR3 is TGTGCCAGCAGTGAGACGGCGGGAGGCACAGATACGCAGTATTTT.

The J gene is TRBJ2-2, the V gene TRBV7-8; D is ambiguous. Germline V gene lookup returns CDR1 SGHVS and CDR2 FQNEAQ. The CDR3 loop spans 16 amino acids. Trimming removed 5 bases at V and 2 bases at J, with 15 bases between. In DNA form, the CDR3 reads TGTGCCAGCAGCCCAAATCCGGGTTTCAACACCGGGGAGCTGTTTTTT. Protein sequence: CASSPNPGFNTGELFF.

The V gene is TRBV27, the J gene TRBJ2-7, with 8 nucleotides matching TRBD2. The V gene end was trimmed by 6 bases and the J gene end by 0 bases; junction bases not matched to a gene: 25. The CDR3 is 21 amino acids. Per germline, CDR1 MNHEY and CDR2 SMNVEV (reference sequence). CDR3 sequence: CASRRLWGPLHSGSLSYEQYF. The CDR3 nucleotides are TGTGCCAGCAGAAGGCTTTGGGGCCCCCTTCACAGCGGGAGCCTCTCCTACGAGCAGTACTTC.

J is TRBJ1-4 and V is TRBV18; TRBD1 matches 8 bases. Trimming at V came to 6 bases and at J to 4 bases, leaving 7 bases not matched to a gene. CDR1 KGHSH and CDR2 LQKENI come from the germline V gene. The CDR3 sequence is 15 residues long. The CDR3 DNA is TGTGCCAGCTCCCCCGGACAGGGACATAATGAAAAACTGTTTTTT. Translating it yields CASSPGQGHNEKLFF.

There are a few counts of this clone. This CDR3 reads CASGGSSLNYGYTF. In DNA, the CDR3 is TGTGCCAGTGGGGGGTCGTCACTTAACTATGGCTACACCTTC. The J gene is TRBJ1-2, the V gene TRBV6-5; tentative D call: TRBD1 (5 bases). The CDR3 covers 14 residues. V was cut by 9 bases and J by 1 base, with 15 bases left in between. Germline V gene lookup returns CDR1 MNHEY and CDR2 SVGAGI.

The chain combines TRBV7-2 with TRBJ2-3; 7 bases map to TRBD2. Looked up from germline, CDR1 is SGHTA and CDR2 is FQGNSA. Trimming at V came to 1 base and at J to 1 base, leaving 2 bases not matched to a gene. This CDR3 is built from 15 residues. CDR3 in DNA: TGTGCCAGCAGCTTAGGCGGGGGACGCACAGATACGCAGTATTTT. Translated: CASSLGGGRTDTQYF. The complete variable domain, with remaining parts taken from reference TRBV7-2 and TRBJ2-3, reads GAGVSQSPSNKVTEKGKDVELRCDPISGHTALYWYRQSLGQGLEFLIYFQGNSAPDKSGLPSDRFSAERTGGSVSTLTIQRTQQEDSAVYLCASSLGGGRTDTQYFGPGTRLTVL.

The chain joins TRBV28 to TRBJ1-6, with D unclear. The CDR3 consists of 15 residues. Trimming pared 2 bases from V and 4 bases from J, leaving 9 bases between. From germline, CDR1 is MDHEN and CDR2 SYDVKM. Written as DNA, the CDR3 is TGTGCCAGCAGTTTAGACTCAGTGTATAATTCACCCCTCCACTTT. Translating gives CASSLDSVYNSPLHF. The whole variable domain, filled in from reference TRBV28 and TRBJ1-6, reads DVKVTQSSRYLVKRTGEKVFLECVQDMDHENMFWYRQDPGLGLRLIYFSYDVKMKEKGDIPEGYSVSREKKERFSLILESASTNQTSMYLCASSLDSVYNSPLHFGNGTRLTVT.

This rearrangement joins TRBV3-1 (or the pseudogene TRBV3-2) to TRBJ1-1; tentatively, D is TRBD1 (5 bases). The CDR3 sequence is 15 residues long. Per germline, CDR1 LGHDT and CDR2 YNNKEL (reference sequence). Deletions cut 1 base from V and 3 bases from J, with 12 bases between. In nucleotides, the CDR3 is TGTGCCAGCAGCCAAGGAGGCAGGGCGGACACTGAAGCTTTCTTT. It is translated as CASSQGGRADTEAFF.

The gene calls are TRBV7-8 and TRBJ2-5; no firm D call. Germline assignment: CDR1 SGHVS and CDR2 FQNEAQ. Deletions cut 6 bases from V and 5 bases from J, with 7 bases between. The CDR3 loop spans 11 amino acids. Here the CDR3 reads CASSRSETQYF. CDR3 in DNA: TGTGCCAGCAGTCGGTCGGAGACCCAGTACTTC. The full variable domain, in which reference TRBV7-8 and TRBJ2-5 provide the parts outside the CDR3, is GAGVSQSPRYKVAKRGQDVALRCDPISGHVSLFWYQQALGQGPEFLTYFQNEAQLDKSGLPSDRFFAERPEGSVSTLKIQRTQQEDSAVYLCASSRSETQYFGPGTRLLVL.

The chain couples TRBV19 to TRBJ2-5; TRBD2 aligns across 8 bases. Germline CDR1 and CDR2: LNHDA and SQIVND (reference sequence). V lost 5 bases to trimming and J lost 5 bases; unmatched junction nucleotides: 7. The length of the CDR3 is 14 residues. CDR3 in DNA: TGTGCCAGTAGTGAGCGGGGGAAGCTGGAGACCCAGTACTTC. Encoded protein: CASSERGKLETQYF.

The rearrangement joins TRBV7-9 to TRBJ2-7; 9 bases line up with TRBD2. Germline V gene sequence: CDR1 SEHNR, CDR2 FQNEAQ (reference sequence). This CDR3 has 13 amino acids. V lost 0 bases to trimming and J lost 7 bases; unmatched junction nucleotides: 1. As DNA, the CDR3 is TGTGCCAGCAGCTTAGCGCTAGCGGGGGAGCAGTACTTC. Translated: CASSLALAGEQYF.

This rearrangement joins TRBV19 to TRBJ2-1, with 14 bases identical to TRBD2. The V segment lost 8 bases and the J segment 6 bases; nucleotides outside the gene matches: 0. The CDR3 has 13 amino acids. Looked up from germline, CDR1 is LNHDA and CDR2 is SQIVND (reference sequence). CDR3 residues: CASGLAGGNEQFF. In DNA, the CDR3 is TGTGCCAGTGGACTAGCGGGAGGCAATGAGCAGTTCTTC.

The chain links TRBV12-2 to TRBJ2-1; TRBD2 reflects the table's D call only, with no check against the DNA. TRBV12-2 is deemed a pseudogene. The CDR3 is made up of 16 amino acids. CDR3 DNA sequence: TGTGCAAGTCGCTTTTTCCCTACTAGCGGGAGAGGTGAGCAGTTCTTC. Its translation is CASRFFPTSGRGEQFF.

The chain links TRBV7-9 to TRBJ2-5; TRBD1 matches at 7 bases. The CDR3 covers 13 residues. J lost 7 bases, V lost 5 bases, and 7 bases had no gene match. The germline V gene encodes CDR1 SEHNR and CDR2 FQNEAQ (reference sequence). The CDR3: CASSQGVVGTQYF. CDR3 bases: TGTGCCAGCAGCCAGGGGGTTGTGGGGACCCAGTACTTC.

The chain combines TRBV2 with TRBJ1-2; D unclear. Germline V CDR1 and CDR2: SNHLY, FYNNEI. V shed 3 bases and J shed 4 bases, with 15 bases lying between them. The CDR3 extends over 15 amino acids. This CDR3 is CASSEGPPVTYGYTF. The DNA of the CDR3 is TGTGCCAGCAGTGAGGGCCCCCCGGTTACCTATGGCTACACCTTC. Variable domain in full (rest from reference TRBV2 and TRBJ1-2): EPEVTQTPSHQVTQMGQEVILRCVPISNHLYFYWYRQILGQKVEFLVSFYNNEISEKSEIFDDQFSVERPDGSNFTLKIRSTKLEDSAMYFCASSEGPPVTYGYTFGSGTRLTVV.

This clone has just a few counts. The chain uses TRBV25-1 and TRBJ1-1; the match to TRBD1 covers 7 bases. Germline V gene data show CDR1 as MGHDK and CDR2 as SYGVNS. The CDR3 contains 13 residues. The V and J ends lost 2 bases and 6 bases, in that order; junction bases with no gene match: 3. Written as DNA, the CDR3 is TGTGCCAGCAGTGAACGACAGGGAGCTGAAGCTTTCTTT. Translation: CASSERQGAEAFF.

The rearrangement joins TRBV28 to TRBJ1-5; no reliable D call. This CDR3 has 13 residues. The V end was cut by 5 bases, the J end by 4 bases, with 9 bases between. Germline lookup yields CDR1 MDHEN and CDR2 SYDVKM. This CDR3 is CASSLDGNQPQHF. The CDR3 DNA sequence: TGTGCCAGCAGTCTAGACGGGAATCAGCCCCAGCATTTT.

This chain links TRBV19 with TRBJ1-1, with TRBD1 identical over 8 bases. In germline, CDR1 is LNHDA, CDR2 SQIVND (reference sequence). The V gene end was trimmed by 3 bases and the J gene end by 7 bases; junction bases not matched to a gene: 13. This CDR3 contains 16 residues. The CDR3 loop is CASSIFAGQARGEAFF. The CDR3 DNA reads TGTGCCAGTAGTATTTTCGCGGGACAGGCGCGGGGTGAAGCTTTCTTT.

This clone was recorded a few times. CDR3 loop: CASSPGQGLNEKLFF. CDR3 nucleotides: TGTGCCAGTTCCCCGGGACAGGGCTTGAATGAAAAACTGTTTTTT. V gene TRBV19 combines with J gene TRBJ1-4, with 9 bases that match TRBD1. V lost 8 bases, J lost 5 bases, and 9 bases stayed unmatched. CDR1 LNHDA and CDR2 SQIVND come from the germline V gene (reference sequence). This CDR3 comprises 15 residues.

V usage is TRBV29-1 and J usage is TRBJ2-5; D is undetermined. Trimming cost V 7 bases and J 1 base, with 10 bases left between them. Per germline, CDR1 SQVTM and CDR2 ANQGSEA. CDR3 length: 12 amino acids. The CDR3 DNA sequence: TGCAGCGCCGGCGGCGTCCAAGAGACCCAGTACTTC. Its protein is CSAGGVQETQYF.

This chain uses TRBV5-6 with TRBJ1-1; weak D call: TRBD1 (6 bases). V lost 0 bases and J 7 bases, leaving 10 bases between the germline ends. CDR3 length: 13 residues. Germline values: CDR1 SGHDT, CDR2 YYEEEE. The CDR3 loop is CASSLDAGVEAFF. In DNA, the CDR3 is TGTGCCAGCAGCTTGGATGCAGGGGTTGAAGCTTTCTTT.

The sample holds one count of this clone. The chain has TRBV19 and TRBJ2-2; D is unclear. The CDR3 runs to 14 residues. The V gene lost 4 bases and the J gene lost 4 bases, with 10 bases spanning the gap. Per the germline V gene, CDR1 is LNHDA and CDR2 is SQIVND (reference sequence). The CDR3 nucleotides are TGTGCCAGTAGTACCATCACCAGCACCGGGGAGCTGTTTTTT. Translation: CASSTITSTGELFF.

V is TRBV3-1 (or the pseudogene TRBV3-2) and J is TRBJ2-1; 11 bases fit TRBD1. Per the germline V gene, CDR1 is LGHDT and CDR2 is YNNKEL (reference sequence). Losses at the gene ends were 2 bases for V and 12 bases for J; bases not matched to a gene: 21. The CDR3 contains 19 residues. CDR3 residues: CASSQTDRGLRGSKGGQFF. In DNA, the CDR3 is TGTGCCAGCAGCCAAACGGACAGGGGGCTTAGGGGGAGTAAAGGTGGGCAGTTCTTC.

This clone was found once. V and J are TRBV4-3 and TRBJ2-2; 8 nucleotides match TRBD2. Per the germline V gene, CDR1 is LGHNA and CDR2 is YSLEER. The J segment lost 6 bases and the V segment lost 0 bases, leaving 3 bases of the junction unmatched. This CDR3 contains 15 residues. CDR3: CASSQEGLASGELFF. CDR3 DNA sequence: TGCGCCAGCAGCCAAGAAGGACTAGCCTCCGGGGAGCTGTTTTTT.

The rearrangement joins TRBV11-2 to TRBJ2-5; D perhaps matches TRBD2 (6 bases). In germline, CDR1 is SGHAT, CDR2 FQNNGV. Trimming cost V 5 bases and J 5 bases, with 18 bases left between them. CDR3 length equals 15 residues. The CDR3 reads CASSPTGGNYETQYF. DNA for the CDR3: TGTGCCAGCAGCCCTACGGGCGGGAATTATGAGACCCAGTACTTC.

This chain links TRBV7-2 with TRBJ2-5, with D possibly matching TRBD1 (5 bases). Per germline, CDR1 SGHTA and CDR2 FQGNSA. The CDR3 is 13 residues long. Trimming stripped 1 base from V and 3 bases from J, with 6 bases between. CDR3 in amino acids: CASSLGQKETQYF. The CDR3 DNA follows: TGTGCCAGCAGCTTAGGACAGAAAGAGACCCAGTACTTC.

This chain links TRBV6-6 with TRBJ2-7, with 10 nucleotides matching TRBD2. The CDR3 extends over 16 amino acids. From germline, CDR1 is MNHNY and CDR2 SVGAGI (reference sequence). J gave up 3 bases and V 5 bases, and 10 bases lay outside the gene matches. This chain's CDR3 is CASSPPSSGRNYEQYF. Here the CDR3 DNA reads TGTGCCAGCAGTCCCCCGTCTAGCGGGAGAAACTACGAGCAGTACTTC.

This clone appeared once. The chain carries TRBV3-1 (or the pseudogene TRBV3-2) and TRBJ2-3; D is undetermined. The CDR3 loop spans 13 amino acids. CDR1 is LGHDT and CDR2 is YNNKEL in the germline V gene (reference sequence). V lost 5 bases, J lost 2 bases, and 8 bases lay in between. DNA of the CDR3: TGTGCCAGCAGCTATTCCTCCACAGATACGCAGTATTTT. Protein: CASSYSSTDTQYF.

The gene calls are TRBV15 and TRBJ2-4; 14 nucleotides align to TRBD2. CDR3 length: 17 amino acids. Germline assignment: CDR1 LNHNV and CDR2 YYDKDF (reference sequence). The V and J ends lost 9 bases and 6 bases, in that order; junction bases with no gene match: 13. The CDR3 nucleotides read TGTGCCACGTCCTCTGAGACTAGCGGGGGGGCCTTAAACATTCAGTACTTC. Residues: CATSSETSGGALNIQYF.